Listed below are T cell receptor beta chains from one sample, sequenced in a study of beta chain features in type 1 diabetes. The repertoire was sequenced with immunoSEQ multiplex PCR; TCRdb's copy has only in-frame clones and lacks some. The profile shows a few hundred thousand clones, about 15% of them singletons. The sequenced material came from naive CD4+ T cells from blood. These receptors were collected from a woman aged 18 to 35 in good health. CDR3s include the opening cysteine and the closing phenylalanine or tryptophan. A D gene is named only where the DNA matches it firmly. Clone size is shown for a subset of rows, as once, few, many or a class of expanded clone.

clone_size	v_call	j_call	d_call	cdr3_aa	cdr3_nt
-	TRBV7-9	TRBJ2-1	-	CASSRYNEQFF	TGTGCCAGCAGCCGGTACAATGAGCAGTTCTTC
-	TRBV21-1	TRBJ2-5	-	CASSNRSAVQYPTPEETQYF	TGTGCCAGCAGCAATCGGTCCGCGGTTCAGTACCCCACCCCAGAAGAGACCCAGTACTTC
few	TRBV5-1	TRBJ2-1	-	CASSPSAAAEQFF	TGCGCCAGCAGCCCATCCGCGGCCGCTGAGCAGTTCTTC
few	TRBV5-1	TRBJ2-7	-	CASRLRDGEQYF	TGCGCCAGCCGTTTGCGGGATGGAGAGCAGTACTTC
few	TRBV13	TRBJ2-1	-	CASSFLGKDEQFF	TGTGCCAGCAGCTTCCTAGGTAAAGATGAGCAGTTCTTC
-	TRBV19	TRBJ2-6	TRBD2	CASLAGVASSGANVLTF	TGTGCCAGTCTGGCGGGAGTAGCTTCCTCTGGGGCCAACGTCCTGACTTTC
-	TRBV29-1	TRBJ2-1	TRBD1	CSVTGQGIDREQFF	TGCAGCGTTACGGGACAGGGGATTGATCGGGAGCAGTTCTTC
-	TRBV7-2	TRBJ1-1	TRBD1	CASSTRTGFAEAFF	TGTGCCAGCAGCACGAGGACAGGGTTTGCTGAAGCTTTCTTT
few	TRBV11-1	TRBJ1-1	-	CASSQQGEGTEAFF	TGTGCCAGCAGCCAACAGGGTGAAGGCACTGAAGCTTTCTTT
few	TRBV25-1	TRBJ2-5	-	CASSEGPTGGETQYF	TGTGCCAGCAGTGAGGGCCCCACAGGAGGGGAGACCCAGTACTTC
few	TRBV5-4	TRBJ2-2	TRBD2	CASSPGTSDTGELFF	TGTGCCAGCAGCCCCGGGACTAGCGATACCGGGGAGCTGTTTTTT
few	TRBV7-8	TRBJ1-1	-	CATKPTQGEAFF	TGTGCCACCAAACCAACACAGGGAGAAGCTTTCTTT
few	TRBV10-2	TRBJ2-1	-	CARPIADEQFF	TGCGCCAGACCGATAGCGGATGAGCAGTTCTTC
few	TRBV5-1	TRBJ1-4	-	CASSFQGELAGGGKLFF	TGCGCCAGCAGCTTCCAGGGAGAACTCGCGGGAGGTGGAAAACTGTTTTTT
-	TRBV29-1	TRBJ1-1	-	CSVEDVANTEAFF	TGCAGCGTTGAAGATGTGGCCAACACTGAAGCTTTCTTT
few	TRBV11-1	TRBJ2-7	TRBD2	CASQGGNHEQYF	TGTGCCAGCCAGGGAGGGAACCACGAGCAGTACTTC
-	TRBV18	TRBJ1-4	-	CASSPSLGGRNEKLFF	TGTGCCAGCTCACCCTCTCTGGGGGGGCGAAATGAAAAACTGTTTTTT
few	TRBV30	TRBJ1-2	TRBD1	CAWSVPLPGGFGYTF	TGTGCCTGGAGTGTACCTCTCCCAGGGGGCTTTGGCTACACCTTC
-	TRBV28	TRBJ1-4	-	CASSPEREKLFF	TGTGCCAGCAGTCCAGAAAGAGAAAAACTGTTTTTT
-	TRBV7-9	TRBJ2-7	TRBD2	CASSSPGGAGYEQYF	TGTGCCAGCAGCTCTCCCGGGGGGGCAGGCTACGAGCAGTACTTC
-	TRBV25-1	TRBJ2-7	-	CASGELYEQYF	TGTGCCAGCGGAGAGCTTTACGAGCAGTACTTC
-	TRBV28	TRBJ2-7	-	CASSLPGAPTRQYF	TGTGCCAGCAGTTTACCAGGCGCACCTACGAGGCAGTACTTC
few	TRBV30	TRBJ2-7	-	CAWSVHGTVNSYEQYF	TGTGCCTGGAGTGTACATGGAACAGTTAACTCCTACGAGCAGTACTTC
-	TRBV19	TRBJ2-5	TRBD1	CASSTQGKETQYF	TGTGCCAGTAGTACACAGGGGAAGGAGACCCAGTACTTC
-	TRBV29-1	TRBJ1-3	-	CSAWSVSGNTIYF	TGCAGCGCATGGTCGGTCTCTGGAAACACCATATATTTT
few	TRBV30	TRBJ2-1	-	CAWSSFRHNEQFF	TGTGCCTGGAGTTCTTTCAGGCACAATGAGCAGTTCTTC
-	TRBV5-6	TRBJ1-1	-	CASSPLDRGTEAFF	TGTGCCAGCAGCCCCCTAGATCGGGGCACTGAAGCTTTCTTT
-	TRBV7-9	TRBJ1-2	-	CASSLSRVYGYTF	TGTGCCAGCAGCTTATCTCGAGTTTATGGCTACACCTTC
few	TRBV25-1	TRBJ2-1	TRBD2	CASSELAGASYNEQFF	TGTGCCAGCAGTGAACTAGCGGGAGCGTCCTACAATGAGCAGTTCTTC
-	TRBV30	TRBJ1-2	-	CAQRGLYGYTF	TGTGCACAAAGGGGTCTCTATGGCTACACCTTC
few	TRBV5-6	TRBJ2-5	-	CASSLVRVETQYF	TGTGCCAGCAGCTTAGTCAGGGTTGAGACCCAGTACTTC
-	TRBV30	TRBJ2-1	-	CAWSIGADEQFF	TGTGCCTGGAGTATCGGCGCGGATGAGCAGTTCTTC
few	TRBV6-5	TRBJ1-1	-	CASSGSRVTEAFF	TGTGCCAGCAGCGGGAGTCGGGTCACTGAAGCTTTCTTT
few	TRBV5-1	TRBJ1-1	-	CASSYGSSGNTEAFF	TGCGCCAGCAGCTATGGGAGCTCGGGGAACACTGAAGCTTTCTTT
-	TRBV7-2	TRBJ2-7	TRBD1	CASSRDRDSLGEQYF	TGTGCCAGCAGCCGCGACCGGGACAGTCTGGGGGAGCAGTACTTC
-	TRBV10-3	TRBJ1-5	-	CAISHESNQPQHF	TGTGCCATCAGCCACGAGAGCAATCAGCCCCAGCATTTT
once	TRBV28	TRBJ2-7	TRBD2	CASSLSGGYEQYF	TGTGCCAGCAGTTTATCGGGGGGTTACGAGCAGTACTTC
-	TRBV29-1	TRBJ2-7	-	CSARGLAGEQYF	TGCAGCGCCCGAGGACTGGCAGGCGAGCAGTACTTC
few	TRBV11-1	TRBJ2-5	-	CASSPAEGPSGQYF	TGTGCCAGCAGCCCGGCAGAAGGGCCTTCAGGGCAGTACTTC
few	TRBV5-1	TRBJ2-5	TRBD1	CASSRQGGEETQYF	TGCGCCAGCAGCCGACAGGGGGGGGAAGAGACCCAGTACTTC
once	TRBV7-3	TRBJ2-3	TRBD2	CASSSKREGRADTQYF	TGTGCCAGCAGCTCCAAGCGGGAGGGCCGGGCAGATACGCAGTATTTT
-	TRBV23-1	TRBJ2-1	TRBD2	CASSQTSGSLGEQFF	TGCGCCAGCAGTCAAACTAGCGGGAGTCTCGGTGAGCAGTTCTTC
-	TRBV18	TRBJ2-1	-	CASSPLRDEQFF	TGTGCCAGCTCACCACTTCGAGATGAGCAGTTCTTC
few	TRBV5-1	TRBJ2-7	TRBD2	CASSLEAGGPYEQYF	TGCGCCAGCAGCTTGGAAGCGGGAGGGCCGTACGAGCAGTACTTC
-	TRBV7-9	TRBJ1-1	-	CASSRPGLLNTEAFF	TGTGCCAGCAGCAGACCGGGACTGCTGAACACTGAAGCTTTCTTT